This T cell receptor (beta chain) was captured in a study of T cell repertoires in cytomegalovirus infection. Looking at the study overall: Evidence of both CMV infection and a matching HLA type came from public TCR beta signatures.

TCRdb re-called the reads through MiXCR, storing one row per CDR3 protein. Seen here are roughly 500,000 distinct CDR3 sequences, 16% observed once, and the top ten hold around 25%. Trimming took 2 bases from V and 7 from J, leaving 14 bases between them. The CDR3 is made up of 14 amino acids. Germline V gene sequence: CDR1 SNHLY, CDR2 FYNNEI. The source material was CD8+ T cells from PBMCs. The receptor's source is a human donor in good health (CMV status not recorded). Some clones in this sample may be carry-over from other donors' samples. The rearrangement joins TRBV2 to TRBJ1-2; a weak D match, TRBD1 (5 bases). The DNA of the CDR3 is TGTGCCAGCAGTGAATTTGACAGCCCTGGTGGCTACACCTTC. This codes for CASSEFDSPGGYTF. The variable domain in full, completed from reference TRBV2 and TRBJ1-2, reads EPEVTQTPSHQVTQMGQEVILRCVPISNHLYFYWYRQILGQKVEFLVSFYNNEISEKSEIFDDQFSVERPDGSNFTLKIRSTKLEDSAMYFCASSEFDSPGGYTFGSGTRLTVV.